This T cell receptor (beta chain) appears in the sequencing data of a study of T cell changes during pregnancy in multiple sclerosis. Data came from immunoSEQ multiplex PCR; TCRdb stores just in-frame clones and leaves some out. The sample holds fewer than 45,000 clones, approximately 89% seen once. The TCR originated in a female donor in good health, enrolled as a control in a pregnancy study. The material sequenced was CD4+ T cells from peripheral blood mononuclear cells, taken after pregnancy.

Here the CDR3 reads CASKAKGDTEAFF. The CDR3 nucleotides read TGTGCCAGCAAAGCCAAAGGAGACACTGAAGCTTTCTTT. This sequence joins TRBV6-1 and TRBJ1-1; no firm D call. Trimming shortened V by 7 bases and J by 3 bases, and 12 bases separated the two germline ends. CDR3 length: 13 residues. The germline gives CDR1 MNHNS, CDR2 SASEGT.